The rows below give T cell receptor beta chains drawn from one sample of a study of early T cells in non-severe SARS-CoV-2 infection. TCRdb passed the 5' RACE reads through MiXCR, listing each CDR3 protein once. The sample shows fewer than 30,000 distinct CDR3 sequences, around 4.5% of them seen only once. The sample consisted of whole blood. The receptors were sampled from an adult who was a healthcare worker with PCR-confirmed SARS-CoV-2 infection or an uninfected control (not recorded which). Each CDR3 is given with its conserved first and last residue. Each record gives: J gene, V gene, clone size, D gene, CDR3 protein, CDR3 DNA. A D gene is named only where the DNA matches it firmly. Rows may omit the clone size; those that give it use once, few, many or a size class.

j_call: TRBJ2-7; v_call: TRBV5-1; clone_size: .; d_call: TRBD2; cdr3_aa: CASSVGLAGGYEQYF; cdr3_nt: TGCGCCAGCAGCGTGGGACTAGCGGGGGGGTACGAGCAGTACTTC
j_call: TRBJ2-5; v_call: TRBV7-8; clone_size: many; d_call: .; cdr3_aa: CASSLGGKETQYF; cdr3_nt: TGTGCCAGCAGCTTAGGGGGAAAAGAGACCCAGTACTTC
j_call: TRBJ2-3; v_call: TRBV5-1; clone_size: many; d_call: .; cdr3_aa: CASSPGGPDTQYF; cdr3_nt: TGCGCCAGCAGCCCAGGTGGTCCAGATACGCAGTATTTT
j_call: TRBJ2-2; v_call: TRBV7-7; clone_size: many; d_call: .; cdr3_aa: CASSSTALTGELFF; cdr3_nt: TGTGCCAGCAGCTCGACAGCCTTAACCGGGGAGCTGTTTTTT
j_call: TRBJ2-3; v_call: TRBV20-1; clone_size: many; d_call: .; cdr3_aa: CSATDTRQYF; cdr3_nt: TGCAGTGCTACAGATACAAGGCAGTATTTT
j_call: TRBJ2-4; v_call: TRBV21-1; clone_size: many; d_call: .; cdr3_aa: CASSRLTGLDKNIQYF; cdr3_nt: TGTGCCAGCAGCAGACTGACAGGGCTCGACAAAAACATTCAGTACTTC
j_call: TRBJ1-1; v_call: TRBV7-2; clone_size: few; d_call: .; cdr3_aa: CASSFIGGDIAFF; cdr3_nt: TGTGCCAGCAGCTTCATTGGTGGGGATATAGCTTTCTTT
j_call: TRBJ2-7; v_call: TRBV7-9; clone_size: .; d_call: .; cdr3_aa: CASSQDYEQYF; cdr3_nt: TGTGCCAGCAGCCAGGACTACGAGCAGTACTTC
j_call: TRBJ2-3; v_call: TRBV6-4; clone_size: many; d_call: .; cdr3_aa: CATRDSLTDTQYF; cdr3_nt: TGTGCCACCCGGGACTCACTCACAGATACGCAGTATTTT
j_call: TRBJ2-7; v_call: TRBV12-3/TRBV12-4; clone_size: many; d_call: TRBD1; cdr3_aa: CASSFNRGPSYEQYF; cdr3_nt: TGTGCCAGCAGTTTCAACAGGGGGCCTTCCTACGAGCAGTACTTC
j_call: TRBJ2-6; v_call: TRBV7-3; clone_size: many; d_call: TRBD2; cdr3_aa: CASSQQGLAGANVLTF; cdr3_nt: TGTGCCAGCAGCCAGCAGGGACTAGCTGGGGCCAACGTCCTGACTTTC
j_call: TRBJ2-1; v_call: TRBV12-3/TRBV12-4; clone_size: many; d_call: .; cdr3_aa: CASSFGGANEQFF; cdr3_nt: TGTGCCAGCAGTTTCGGAGGGGCGAATGAGCAGTTCTTC
j_call: TRBJ2-1; v_call: TRBV5-1; clone_size: many; d_call: TRBD2; cdr3_aa: CASSPGGAGGINEQFF; cdr3_nt: TGCGCCAGCAGTCCCGGGGGAGCGGGAGGGATCAATGAGCAGTTCTTC
j_call: TRBJ2-1; v_call: TRBV11-2; clone_size: medium-sized; d_call: .; cdr3_aa: CASSPGRGIYNEQFF; cdr3_nt: TGTGCCAGCAGCCCCGGGCGGGGAATATACAATGAGCAGTTCTTC
j_call: TRBJ2-7; v_call: TRBV28; clone_size: many; d_call: TRBD2; cdr3_aa: CATRTSGRGEQYF; cdr3_nt: TGTGCCACCCGGACTAGCGGGAGGGGAGAGCAGTACTTC
j_call: TRBJ2-2; v_call: TRBV12-5; clone_size: many; d_call: TRBD2; cdr3_aa: CASGLPRLAGVTGELFF; cdr3_nt: TGTGCTAGTGGTTTGCCTCGACTAGCGGGAGTGACCGGGGAGCTGTTTTTT
j_call: TRBJ2-7; v_call: TRBV7-2; clone_size: many; d_call: TRBD2; cdr3_aa: CASSSRLAGTYEQYF; cdr3_nt: TGTGCCAGCAGTTCCCGACTAGCGGGGACCTACGAGCAGTACTTC
j_call: TRBJ2-1; v_call: TRBV20-1; clone_size: many; d_call: TRBD2; cdr3_aa: CSATRGLAVNEQFF; cdr3_nt: TGCAGTGCTACCCGTGGACTAGCCGTCAATGAGCAGTTCTTC
j_call: TRBJ2-1; v_call: TRBV6-2/TRBV6-3; clone_size: few; d_call: .; cdr3_aa: CASSYRPAGRNYNEQFF; cdr3_nt: TGTGCCAGCAGTTACCGCCCGGCGGGGAGGAACTACAATGAGCAGTTCTTC
j_call: TRBJ1-2; v_call: TRBV29-1; clone_size: medium-sized; d_call: .; cdr3_aa: CSVRDTQASYGGYTF; cdr3_nt: TGCAGCGTCCGGGACACCCAGGCATCCTATGGTGGCTACACCTTC
j_call: TRBJ2-7; v_call: TRBV6-5; clone_size: few; d_call: TRBD1; cdr3_aa: CASSYWTGAYEQYF; cdr3_nt: TGTGCCAGCAGTTACTGGACAGGGGCCTACGAGCAGTACTTC
j_call: TRBJ2-1; v_call: TRBV7-9; clone_size: .; d_call: TRBD2; cdr3_aa: CASSLFAGGLKPNEQFF; cdr3_nt: TGTGCCAGCAGCTTATTTGCGGGAGGGCTTAAGCCCAATGAGCAGTTCTTC
j_call: TRBJ2-3; v_call: TRBV7-3; clone_size: many; d_call: .; cdr3_aa: CASSLKGLSTDTQYF; cdr3_nt: TGTGCCAGCAGCTTAAAGGGGCTAAGCACAGATACGCAGTATTTT
j_call: TRBJ2-2; v_call: TRBV11-1; clone_size: few; d_call: .; cdr3_aa: CASSALQVSGELFF; cdr3_nt: TGTGCCAGCAGCGCCTTACAGGTCTCGGGGGAGCTGTTTTTT
j_call: TRBJ2-1; v_call: TRBV5-1; clone_size: many; d_call: .; cdr3_aa: CASSLGSASYNEQFF; cdr3_nt: TGCGCCAGCAGCTTGGGCTCAGCCAGCTACAATGAGCAGTTCTTC
j_call: TRBJ1-5; v_call: TRBV6-1; clone_size: many; d_call: TRBD1; cdr3_aa: CASSVGDSSNQPQHF; cdr3_nt: TGTGCCAGCAGTGTAGGGGACAGTTCAAATCAGCCCCAGCATTTT
j_call: TRBJ2-1; v_call: TRBV5-1; clone_size: .; d_call: .; cdr3_aa: CASSLEGDEQFF; cdr3_nt: TGCGCCAGCAGCTTGGAAGGCGATGAGCAGTTCTTC
j_call: TRBJ2-1; v_call: TRBV4-1; clone_size: many; d_call: TRBD1; cdr3_aa: CASSQGQGIIDEQFF; cdr3_nt: TGCGCCAGCAGCCAGGGACAGGGCATTATCGATGAGCAGTTCTTC
j_call: TRBJ2-7; v_call: TRBV11-2; clone_size: many; d_call: TRBD2; cdr3_aa: CASSPGTSGYYEQYF; cdr3_nt: TGTGCCAGCAGCCCCGGGACTAGCGGATACTACGAGCAGTACTTC
j_call: TRBJ2-7; v_call: TRBV20-1; clone_size: many; d_call: TRBD1; cdr3_aa: CSARDPGQDSYEQYF; cdr3_nt: TGCAGTGCCCGTGACCCGGGACAGGATTCCTACGAGCAGTACTTC
j_call: TRBJ2-5; v_call: TRBV20-1; clone_size: many; d_call: .; cdr3_aa: CSASQGNSETQYF; cdr3_nt: TGCAGTGCTTCCCAGGGGAACTCGGAGACCCAGTACTTC
j_call: TRBJ2-1; v_call: TRBV2; clone_size: many; d_call: TRBD2; cdr3_aa: CASRGLAGGQEQFF; cdr3_nt: TGTGCCAGCAGGGGACTAGCGGGAGGGCAGGAGCAGTTCTTC
j_call: TRBJ1-4; v_call: TRBV7-8; clone_size: many; d_call: .; cdr3_aa: CASSPRAGTTAEKLFF; cdr3_nt: TGTGCCAGCAGCCCCCGGGCCGGGACAACGGCTGAAAAACTGTTTTTT
j_call: TRBJ2-5; v_call: TRBV5-4; clone_size: .; d_call: .; cdr3_aa: CASSEGQETQYF; cdr3_nt: TGTGCCAGCTCGGAGGGGCAAGAGACCCAGTACTTC
j_call: TRBJ2-7; v_call: TRBV2; clone_size: .; d_call: .; cdr3_aa: CASSNKETYEQYF; cdr3_nt: TGTGCCAGCAGTAATAAGGAGACCTACGAGCAGTACTTC
j_call: TRBJ2-3; v_call: TRBV11-3; clone_size: many; d_call: .; cdr3_aa: CASSEGKLADTQYF; cdr3_nt: TGTGCCAGCAGTGAGGGGAAGTTGGCAGATACGCAGTATTTT
j_call: TRBJ2-1; v_call: TRBV20-1; clone_size: few; d_call: TRBD2; cdr3_aa: CSATGPGTSGRILFF; cdr3_nt: TGCAGTGCTACCGGACCCGGGACTAGCGGGAGAATTCTGTTCTTC
j_call: TRBJ2-3; v_call: TRBV29-1; clone_size: many; d_call: .; cdr3_aa: CSVEGGRPLGEDTQYF; cdr3_nt: TGCAGCGTTGAAGGGGGCCGGCCCCTGGGGGAAGATACGCAGTATTTT
j_call: TRBJ2-5; v_call: TRBV20-1; clone_size: many; d_call: TRBD2; cdr3_aa: CSARVHWLAGRYLQETQYF; cdr3_nt: TGCAGTGCTAGAGTCCATTGGCTAGCGGGCCGGTATCTGCAAGAGACCCAGTACTTC